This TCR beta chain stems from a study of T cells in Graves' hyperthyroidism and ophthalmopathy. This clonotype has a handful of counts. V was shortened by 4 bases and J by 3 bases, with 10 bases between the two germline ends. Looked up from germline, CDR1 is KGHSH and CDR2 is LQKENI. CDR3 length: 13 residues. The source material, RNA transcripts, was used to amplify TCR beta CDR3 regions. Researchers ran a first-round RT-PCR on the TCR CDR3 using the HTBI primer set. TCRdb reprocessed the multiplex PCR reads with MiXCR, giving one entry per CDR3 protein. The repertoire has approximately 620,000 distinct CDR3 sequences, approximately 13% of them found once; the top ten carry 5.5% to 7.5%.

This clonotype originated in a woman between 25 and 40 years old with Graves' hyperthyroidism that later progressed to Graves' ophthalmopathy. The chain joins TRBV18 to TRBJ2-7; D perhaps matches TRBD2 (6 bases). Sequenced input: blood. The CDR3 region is CASSRGEVYEQYF. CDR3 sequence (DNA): TGTGCCAGCTCACGAGGGGAGGTCTACGAGCAGTACTTC.